This T cell receptor beta chain was profiled in a study of identical twins. Whole-study findings and limits: Invariant T cells like MAIT and iNKT could partly confound the zero-insertion analyses. Sequences that were beta out-of-frame showed weaker excess twin sharing.

This clonotype was observed a handful of times. Its antigen is still unknown. V was trimmed by 6 bases and J by 8 bases, leaving 17 bases between them. Per germline, CDR1 DFQATT and CDR2 SNEGSKA (reference sequence). The CDR3 is 13 residues long. TCRdb called the 5' RACE reads again in MiXCR, with one record for every CDR3 protein. Here the sample spans 400,000 or so distinct CDR3 sequences, roughly 9% being singletons. The TCR originated in a woman in her forties or fifties in good health. The chain is built from TRBV20-1 and TRBJ2-1, with D maybe TRBD2 (5 bases). Sequenced material: naive T cells sorted from blood. This CDR3 reads CSARGVVIDEQFF. In nucleotides, the CDR3 is TGCAGTGCACGGGGAGTTGTGATCGATGAGCAGTTCTTC.